This T cell receptor (beta chain) was sequenced during a study of blood T cell repertoires in COVID-19. About the study: COVID-19 samples collected from the United States, Italy and Spain covered acute and convalescent phases. PBMCs, B-cell-depleted T cells, or T cells were the source of the cDNA or gDNA that made up the material.

The CDR3 has 13 residues. The V end lost 5 bases, the J end lost 4 bases, and 10 bases lay between the germline ends. Per germline, CDR1 SGHNT and CDR2 YENEEA. How the authors handled the data: Reference gene primer amplification gave nucleated cell count estimates. Libraries were prepared by immunoSEQ multiplex PCR; TCRdb keeps only in-frame clonotypes and omits some of them. For V, J and clone size, that table is used; D and trimming come from the DNA. The sample holds roughly 200,000 clones; 70% to 80% are singletons and the top ten take around 8.1%. This chain uses TRBV11-3 with TRBJ2-3, with D perhaps matching TRBD2 (5 bases). This TCR came from a woman aged 45-65 years with active or convalescent COVID-19. Source material: peripheral blood. The CDR3 protein is CASSQSSADTQYF. CDR3 DNA sequence: TGTGCCAGCAGCCAAAGTAGCGCAGATACGCAGTATTTT.